The 16 T cell receptor beta chains in this list originate from one sample, sequenced in a study of cytomegalovirus exposure and HLA in healthy donors. Primers included in the PCR were 60 Vbeta and 13 Jbeta primers. The protocol was immunoSEQ multiplex PCR, while the TCRdb copy is restricted to in-frame clones and leaves out a portion. Seen here are roughly 200,000 clones, 76% observed once, and the top ten hold 0.63%. The sample consisted of PBMCs. The receptors were sampled from a man younger than 35 in good health and CMV-seronegative.

V usage is TRBV5-1 and J usage is TRBJ2-6; D is perhaps TRBD2 (7 bases). The CDR3 is 23 residues long. Germline CDR1 is SGHRS and CDR2 is YFSETQ. Trimming left V 3 bases short and J 0 bases short, with 31 bases between. The CDR3: CASSSPPGHPNPAGSSGANVLTF. Here the CDR3 DNA reads TGCGCCAGCAGCTCCCCTCCGGGACACCCGAACCCAGCGGGGTCCTCTGGGGCCAACGTCCTGACTTTC.

This chain connects TRBV7-9 to TRBJ1-1; 8 positions match TRBD1. CDR1 SEHNR and CDR2 FQNEAQ come from the germline V gene (reference sequence). V lost 3 bases, J lost 11 bases, and 17 bases stayed unmatched. The CDR3 consists of 16 residues. CDR3 sequence reads: CASSLDRGQGWIRAFF. CDR3 sequence (DNA): TGTGCCAGCAGCTTGGACCGTGGACAGGGTTGGATCAGGGCTTTCTTT.

A word on this clone: A junction end diverges from the germline sequence, so it may reflect a read error. The chain combines TRBV7-9 with TRBJ2-7, with a possible D match to TRBD1 (6 bases). This CDR3 has 15 amino acids. Germline V gene lookup returns CDR1 SEHNR and CDR2 FQNEAQ (reference sequence). The CDR3 sequence: CSSSPNQGSSYEQYF. Written as DNA, the CDR3 is TGTTCCAGCAGCCCTAATCAGGGGAGCTCCTACGAGCAGTACTTC.

This chain links TRBV7-8 with TRBJ2-2; 12 bases line up with TRBD2. V lost 1 base and J lost 5; bases outside the gene matches: 2. The CDR3 is made up of 16 amino acids. Germline lookup yields CDR1 SGHVS and CDR2 FQNEAQ. CDR3 region: CASSLVGLAGTGELFF. The DNA of the CDR3 is TGTGCCAGCAGCTTAGTAGGACTAGCGGGAACCGGGGAGCTGTTTTTT.

A note on this clone: Additional DNA sequences in this sample encode the identical CDR3. The gene calls are TRBV30 and TRBJ1-2; D is unclear. Trimming removed 2 bases at V and 1 base at J, with 5 bases between. The CDR3 contains 12 residues. Germline V gene sequence: CDR1 GTSNPN, CDR2 SVGIG (reference sequence). CDR3 protein: CAWSRGNYGYTF. In DNA, the CDR3 is TGTGCCTGGAGTCGGGGTAACTATGGCTACACCTTC.

This sequence joins TRBV7-2 and TRBJ2-1; TRBD2 aligns across 7 bases. V shed 6 bases and J 1 base; nucleotides not matched to a gene: 12. The length of the CDR3 is 17 residues. Looked up from germline, CDR1 is SGHTA and CDR2 is FQGNSA. CDR3 residues: CASSGILAAISYNEQFF. As DNA, the CDR3 is TGTGCCAGCAGTGGTATTCTAGCGGCTATTTCCTACAATGAGCAGTTCTTC.

The chain is built from TRBV30 and TRBJ2-2; D is unresolved. From germline, CDR1 is GTSNPN and CDR2 SVGIG (reference sequence). The CDR3 has 13 amino acids. Trimming shortened V by 7 bases and J by 1 base, and 10 bases separated the two germline ends. Here the CDR3 reads CASRRGNTGELFF. CDR3 coding DNA: TGTGCCTCCAGAAGAGGGAACACCGGGGAGCTGTTTTTT.

V usage is TRBV25-1 and J usage is TRBJ1-5, with D uncertain. The length of the CDR3 is 13 residues. V dropped 3 bases and J dropped 0 bases, with 3 bases sitting between them. The germline V gene has CDR1 MGHDK and CDR2 SYGVNS. The CDR3 DNA is TGTGCCAGCAGTGACAGTAGCAATCAGCCCCAGCATTTT. The encoded protein is CASSDSSNQPQHF.

This chain joins TRBV7-3 and TRBJ1-2; no firm D call. Germline V gives CDR1 SGHTA, CDR2 FQGTGA. The length of the CDR3 is 13 residues. Trimming pared 0 bases from V and 6 bases from J, leaving 8 bases between. This CDR3 is CASSLTVADGYTF. The DNA for the CDR3 is TGTGCCAGCAGCTTAACGGTAGCCGATGGCTACACCTTC.

The rearrangement joins TRBV9 to TRBJ1-4; TRBD1 matches 7 bases. Germline values: CDR1 SGDLS, CDR2 YYNGEE. After removal of 4 bases from V and 4 bases from J, the junction contained 10 bases not matched to a gene. The CDR3 has 16 amino acids. The CDR3 coding sequence is TGTGCCAGCAGCCCAACGACAGGGAGGCTTAATGAAAAACTGTTTTTT. Residues: CASSPTTGRLNEKLFF.

The CDR3 DNA follows: TGTGCCAGCAGTTTGAGGGCCTATTCACCCCTCCACTTT. Amino acid sequence: CASSLRAYSPLHF. The V and J genes are TRBV28 and TRBJ1-6; D ambiguous. V was pared by 3 bases and J by 8 bases, with 8 bases between. CDR1 is MDHEN, CDR2 SYDVKM, per germline. The CDR3 consists of 13 residues. The variable domain in full, with the rest retrieved from reference TRBV28 and TRBJ1-6, is DVKVTQSSRYLVKRTGEKVFLECVQDMDHENMFWYRQDPGLGLRLIYFSYDVKMKEKGDIPEGYSVSREKKERFSLILESASTNQTSMYLCASSLRAYSPLHFGNGTRLTVT.

The chain carries TRBV6-4 and TRBJ2-5; weak D call: TRBD1 (5 bases). Germline CDR1 reads MRHNA; CDR2 reads SNTAGT. The length of the CDR3 is 13 residues. V lost 4 bases and J 3 bases, leaving 9 bases between the germline ends. The CDR3 is CASSVSREETQYF. The CDR3 DNA reads TGTGCCAGCAGTGTATCCAGGGAAGAGACCCAGTACTTC.

This clone occurred once. The chain combines TRBV20-1 with TRBJ2-3; no clear D. The CDR3 runs to 11 residues. Trimming removed 4 bases from V and 4 bases from J, with 6 bases in between. The germline gives CDR1 DFQATT, CDR2 SNEGSKA (reference sequence). The CDR3 coding sequence is TGCAGTGCTATATCGGCAGATACGCAGTATTTT. Protein product: CSAISADTQYF.

This chain uses TRBV10-2 with TRBJ2-7; 15 nucleotides align to TRBD2. Germline assignment: CDR1 WSHSY and CDR2 SAAADI. V gave up 8 bases and J gave up 7 bases; unmatched junction bases: 9. The CDR3 contains 15 residues. The CDR3 DNA sequence: TGCGCCAGCTTGACGGGACTAGCGGGAGGCTATGAGCAGTACTTC. Its protein product is CASLTGLAGGYEQYF.

V is TRBV19 and J is TRBJ2-5; D is unclear. The CDR3 is 9 residues long. CDR1 and CDR2 (germline): LNHDA, SQIVND (reference sequence). CDR3 nucleotides: TGTGTAATACAAGAGACCCAGTACTTC. Protein sequence: CVIQETQYF.

This chain connects TRBV11-3 to TRBJ2-7; D perhaps matches TRBD1 (6 bases). The CDR3 spans 15 residues. Germline CDR1 reads SGHNT; CDR2 reads YENEEA. Trimming stripped 4 bases from V and 2 bases from J, with 15 bases between. The CDR3 nucleotides read TGTGCCAGCAGCTCTACAGGGATCGGGCCCTACGAGCAGTACTTC. Residues: CASSSTGIGPYEQYF.